This T cell receptor (beta chain) stems from a study of T cell responses to AZD1222 COVID-19 vaccine. Background on the study: Whether given at about 4 or about 12 weeks, second doses were pooled.

Study-level points and caveats: White British people made up most donors, females outnumbered males, and clonal diversity was possibly underestimated. Unmutated variant regions reportedly attract nearly half of all spike-specific TCRs.

Worth noting for this clone: What it binds is not known.

There are 14 residues in the CDR3. Germline CDR1 and CDR2: SNHLY and FYNNEI. J gave up 5 bases and V 2 bases, and 5 bases lay outside the gene matches. The method was immunoSEQ multiplex PCR; TCRdb's version includes in-frame clones alone and lacks a portion of them. In the table there are 85,000 to 130,000 clones, over 90% of which are singletons. This chain joins TRBV2 and TRBJ1-2; TRBD1 agrees at 7 bases. The clonotype was recovered from an adult in good health. Source: peripheral blood, taken on day 0 of AZD1222 vaccination. The CDR3, as DNA: TGTGCCAGCAGTGAATCAGGGGGGCCATATGGCTACACCTTC. As protein: CASSESGGPYGYTF. Combining the CDR3 with reference TRBV2 and TRBJ1-2 gives the whole variable domain EPEVTQTPSHQVTQMGQEVILRCVPISNHLYFYWYRQILGQKVEFLVSFYNNEISEKSEIFDDQFSVERPDGSNFTLKIRSTKLEDSAMYFCASSESGGPYGYTFGSGTRLTVV.